This passage covers 2 T cell receptor beta chains from one sample sequenced in a study of T-cell reconstitution after alpha-beta-depleted transplantation in children (dated by TCRdb to 2016 to 2018). According to the study, the label for this sample's treatment or condition signals: allogeneic hematopoietic cell transplantation with graft depleted of TCRalphabeta T cells and CD19 B cells. The library was made by PCR. For sequencing, an Illumina HiSeq 2500 was employed. TCR library preparation used molecular barcoding, with unique molecular identifiers applied to normalize quantification of the TCRbeta repertoire. TCRdb trimmed public reads at Q25 via fastp, called clones via MiXCR and kept in-frame beta chains. Rows are combined by CDR3 protein, so each entry shows the most common genes and DNA. The sample includes around 240,000 distinct CDR3 sequences, with approximately 8.9% observed a single time. 6.3% of the sample belongs to the ten largest clones.

The input for sequencing was PBMCs, mostly from graft donor cells, taken 180 days after TCRalphabeta/CD19-depleted stem cell transplant. The origin of the receptors is a male patient under 18 who had a stem cell transplant for acute lymphoblastic leukemia, so the T cells may come from the graft donor.

This clonotype was detected ten times or more. DNA of the CDR3: TGTGCCAGCAGTGCCCCCTACGAGCAGTACTTC. This sequence encodes CASSAPYEQYF. This sequence joins TRBV6-1 and TRBJ2-7; D is unresolved. Trimming removed 4 bases from V and 2 bases from J, with 3 bases in between. CDR3 length: 11 amino acids. Per germline, CDR1 MNHNS and CDR2 SASEGT.

This clonotype was found many times. V gene TRBV6-5 combines with J gene TRBJ2-4; TRBD2 matches at 11 bases. In germline, CDR1 is MNHEY, CDR2 SVGAGI. V gave up 7 bases and J gave up 0 bases; unmatched junction bases: 11. The CDR3 is made up of 18 amino acids. CDR3 in DNA: TGTGCCAGCACCACAAGGACTAGCGGGCTGCTAGCCAAAAACATTCAGTACTTC. This codes for CASTTRTSGLLAKNIQYF.